These 5 T cell receptor beta chains were sequenced from one sample in a study of blood T cell repertoires in COVID-19. Profiled with immunoSEQ multiplex PCR; TCRdb holds only in-frame clones, not every one. The data show about 330,000 clones, with around 87% seen just once and roughly 5.3% held by the top ten. Sequenced input: PBMCs or T cells enriched from blood (not recorded which). These receptors came from a woman under 40 who had recovered from COVID-19.

V and J are TRBV11-2 and TRBJ1-2, with D perhaps TRBD1 (6 bases). The CDR3 has 12 amino acids. Germline V CDR1 and CDR2: SGHAT, FQNNGV. Between the trimmed V and J ends, which lost 1 base and 7 bases, there was a span of 7 bases. Written as DNA, the CDR3 is TGTGCCAGCAGCTTAGGAGGGGGTGGCTACACCTTC. Protein product: CASSLGGGGYTF.

The rearrangement uses TRBV28 and TRBJ1-5; the D gene is possibly TRBD1 (6 bases). CDR3 length equals 15 residues. Germline V gene lookup returns CDR1 MDHEN and CDR2 SYDVKM. V was pared by 7 bases and J by 4 bases, with 17 bases between. This chain's CDR3 is CASMGADQGNQPQHF. The CDR3, as DNA: TGTGCCAGCATGGGGGCTGACCAAGGGAATCAGCCCCAGCATTTT. The full variable domain, with the rest looked up from reference TRBV28 and TRBJ1-5, is DVKVTQSSRYLVKRTGEKVFLECVQDMDHENMFWYRQDPGLGLRLIYFSYDVKMKEKGDIPEGYSVSREKKERFSLILESASTNQTSMYLCASMGADQGNQPQHFGDGTRLSIL.

The chain uses TRBV25-1 and TRBJ1-2, with D unclear. V was cut by 3 bases and J by 4 bases, with 12 bases left in between. The CDR3 loop spans 14 amino acids. The germline CDR1 and CDR2 sequences are MGHDK and SYGVNS. CDR3 bases: TGTGCCAGCAGTGACCCGGCAGGCTTCTATGGCTACACCTTC. Translated: CASSDPAGFYGYTF.

The chain carries TRBV7-9 and TRBJ2-3; a weak D match, TRBD1 (5 bases). The germline V gene encodes CDR1 SEHNR and CDR2 FQNEAQ (reference sequence). Trimming removed 6 bases from V and 0 bases from J, with 10 bases in between. This CDR3 contains 14 residues. The CDR3 sequence: CASSQDSSTDTQYF. In nucleotides, the CDR3 is TGTGCCAGCAGTCAAGACAGCAGCACAGATACGCAGTATTTT.

The chain has TRBV18 and TRBJ1-5, with TRBD1 as a possible D gene (5 bases). Trimming shortened V by 0 bases and J by 0 bases, and 9 bases separated the two germline ends. This CDR3 comprises 16 residues. The germline gives CDR1 KGHSH, CDR2 LQKENI. For the CDR3, the DNA is TGTGCCAGCTCACCACCTCCAGGGCCTAGCAATCAGCCCCAGCATTTT. This translates into CASSPPPGPSNQPQHF. Together with reference TRBV18 and TRBJ1-5, the CDR3 gives the full variable domain: NAGVMQNPRHLVRRRGQEARLRCSPMKGHSHVYWYRQLPEEGLKFMVYLQKENIIDESGMPKERFSAEFPKEGPSILRIQQVVRGDSAAYFCASSPPPGPSNQPQHFGDGTRLSIL.